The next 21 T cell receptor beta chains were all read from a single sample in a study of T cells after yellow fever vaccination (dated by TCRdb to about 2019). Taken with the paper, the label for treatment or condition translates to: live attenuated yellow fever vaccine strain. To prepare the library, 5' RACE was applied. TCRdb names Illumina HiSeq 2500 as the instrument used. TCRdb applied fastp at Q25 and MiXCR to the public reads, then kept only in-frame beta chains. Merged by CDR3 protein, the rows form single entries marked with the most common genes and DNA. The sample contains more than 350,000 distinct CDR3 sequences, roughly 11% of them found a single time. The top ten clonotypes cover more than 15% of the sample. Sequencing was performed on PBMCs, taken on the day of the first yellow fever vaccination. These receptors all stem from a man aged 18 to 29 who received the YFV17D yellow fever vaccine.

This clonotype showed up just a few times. The CDR3 reads CASSTASGANVLTF. CDR3 DNA: TGCGCCAGCAGCACCGCATCTGGGGCCAACGTCCTGACTTTC. The V call is TRBV5-1, the J call TRBJ2-6, with D unresolved. V dropped 4 bases and J dropped 1 base, with 6 bases sitting between them. The V gene's germline CDR1 is SGHRS and CDR2 YFSETQ. The CDR3 is made up of 14 amino acids.

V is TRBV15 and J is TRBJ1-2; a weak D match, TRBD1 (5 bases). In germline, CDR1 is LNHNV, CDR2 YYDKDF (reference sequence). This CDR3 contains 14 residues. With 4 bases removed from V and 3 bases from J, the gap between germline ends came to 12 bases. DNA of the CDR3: TGTGCCACCAGCATGACAGCCAATTACTATGGCTACACCTTC. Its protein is CATSMTANYYGYTF.

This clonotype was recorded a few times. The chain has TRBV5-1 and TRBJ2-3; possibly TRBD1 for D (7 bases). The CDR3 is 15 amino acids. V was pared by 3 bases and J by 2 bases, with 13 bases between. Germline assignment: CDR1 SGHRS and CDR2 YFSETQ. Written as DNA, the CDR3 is TGCGCCAGCAGCTCGCAGGGGGGCCTCACAGATACGCAGTATTTT. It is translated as CASSSQGGLTDTQYF.

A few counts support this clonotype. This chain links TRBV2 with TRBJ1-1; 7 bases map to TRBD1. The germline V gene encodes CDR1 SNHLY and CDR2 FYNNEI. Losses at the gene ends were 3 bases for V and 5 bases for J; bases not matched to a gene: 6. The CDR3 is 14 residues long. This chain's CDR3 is CASSDRQGGTEAFF. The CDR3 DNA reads TGTGCCAGCAGTGACAGACAGGGCGGAACTGAAGCTTTCTTT.

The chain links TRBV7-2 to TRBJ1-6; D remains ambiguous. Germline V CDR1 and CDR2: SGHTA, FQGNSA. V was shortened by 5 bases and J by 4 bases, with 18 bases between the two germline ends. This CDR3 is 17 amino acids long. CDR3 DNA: TGTGCCAGCAGCCCCCGGCGGAGTGGGCTTTATAATTCACCCCTCCACTTT. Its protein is CASSPRRSGLYNSPLHF. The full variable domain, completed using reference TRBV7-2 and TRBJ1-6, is GAGVSQSPSNKVTEKGKDVELRCDPISGHTALYWYRQSLGQGLEFLIYFQGNSAPDKSGLPSDRFSAERTGGSVSTLTIQRTQQEDSAVYLCASSPRRSGLYNSPLHFGNGTRLTVT.

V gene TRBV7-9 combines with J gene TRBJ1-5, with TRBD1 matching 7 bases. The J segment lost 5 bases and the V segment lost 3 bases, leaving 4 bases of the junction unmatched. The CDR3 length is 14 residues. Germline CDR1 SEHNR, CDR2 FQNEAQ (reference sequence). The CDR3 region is CASSLSTGDQPQHF. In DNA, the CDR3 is TGTGCCAGCAGCTTGAGTACAGGGGATCAGCCCCAGCATTTT.

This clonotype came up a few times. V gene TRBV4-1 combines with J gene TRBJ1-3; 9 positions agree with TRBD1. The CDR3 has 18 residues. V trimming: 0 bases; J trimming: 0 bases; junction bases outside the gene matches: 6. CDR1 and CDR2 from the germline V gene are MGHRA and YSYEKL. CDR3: CASSQDGTGGYSGNTIYF. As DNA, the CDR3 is TGCGCCAGCAGCCAAGATGGAACAGGGGGCTACTCTGGAAACACCATATATTTT.

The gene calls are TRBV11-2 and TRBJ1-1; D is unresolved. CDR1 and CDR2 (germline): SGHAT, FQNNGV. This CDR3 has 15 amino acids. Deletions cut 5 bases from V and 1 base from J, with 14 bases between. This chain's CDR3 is CASSGSVAGNTEAFF. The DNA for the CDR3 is TGTGCCAGCAGCGGTAGCGTCGCCGGGAACACTGAAGCTTTCTTT. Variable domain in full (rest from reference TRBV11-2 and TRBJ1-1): EAGVAQSPRYKIIEKRQSVAFWCNPISGHATLYWYQQILGQGPKLLIQFQNNGVVDDSQLPKDRFSAERLKGVDSTLKIQPAKLEDSAVYLCASSGSVAGNTEAFFGQGTRLTVV.

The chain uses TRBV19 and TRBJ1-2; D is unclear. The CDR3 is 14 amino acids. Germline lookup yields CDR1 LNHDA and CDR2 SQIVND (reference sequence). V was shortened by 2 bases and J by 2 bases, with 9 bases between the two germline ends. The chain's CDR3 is CASSISGRNYGYTF. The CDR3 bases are TGTGCCAGTAGTATAAGCGGAAGAAACTATGGCTACACCTTC.

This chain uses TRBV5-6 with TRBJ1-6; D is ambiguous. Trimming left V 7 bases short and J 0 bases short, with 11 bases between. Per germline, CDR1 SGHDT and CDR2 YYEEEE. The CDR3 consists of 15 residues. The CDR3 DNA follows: TGTGCCAGCTCCCACGAAGGCTCCTATAATTCACCCCTCCACTTT. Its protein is CASSHEGSYNSPLHF.

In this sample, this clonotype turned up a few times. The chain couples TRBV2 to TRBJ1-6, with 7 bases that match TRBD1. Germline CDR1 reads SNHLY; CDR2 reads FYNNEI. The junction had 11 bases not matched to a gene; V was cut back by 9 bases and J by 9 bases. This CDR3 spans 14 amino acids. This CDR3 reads CASKGGETISPLHF. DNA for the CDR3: TGTGCCAGTAAAGGGGGCGAAACGATTTCACCCCTCCACTTT.

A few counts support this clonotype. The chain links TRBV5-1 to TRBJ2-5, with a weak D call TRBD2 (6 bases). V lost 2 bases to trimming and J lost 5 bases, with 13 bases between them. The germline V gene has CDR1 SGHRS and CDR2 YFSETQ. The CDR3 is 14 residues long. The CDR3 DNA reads TGCGCCAGCAGCTTCGCTAGCGAAGAGGAGACCCAGTACTTC. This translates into CASSFASEEETQYF.

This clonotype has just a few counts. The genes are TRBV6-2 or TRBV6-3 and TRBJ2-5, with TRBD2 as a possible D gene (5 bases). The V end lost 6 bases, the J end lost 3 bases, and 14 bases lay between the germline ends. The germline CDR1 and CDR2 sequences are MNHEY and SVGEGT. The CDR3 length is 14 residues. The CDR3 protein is CASRNPGSKETQYF. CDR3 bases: TGTGCCAGCAGAAATCCGGGATCGAAAGAGACCCAGTACTTC.

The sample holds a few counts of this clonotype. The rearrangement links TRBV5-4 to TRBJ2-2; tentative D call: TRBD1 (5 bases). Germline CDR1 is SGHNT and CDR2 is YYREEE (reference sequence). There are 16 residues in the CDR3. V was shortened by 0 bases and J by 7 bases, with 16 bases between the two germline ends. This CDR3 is CASSLGTSGQGGELFF. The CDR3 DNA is TGTGCCAGCAGCTTGGGGACGTCAGGGCAGGGCGGGGAGCTGTTTTTT.

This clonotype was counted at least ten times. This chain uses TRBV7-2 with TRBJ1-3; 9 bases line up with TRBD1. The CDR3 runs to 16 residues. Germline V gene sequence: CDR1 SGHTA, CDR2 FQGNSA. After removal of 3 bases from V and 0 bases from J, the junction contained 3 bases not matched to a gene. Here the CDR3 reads CASSFGQGSSGNTIYF. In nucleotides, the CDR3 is TGTGCCAGCAGCTTCGGACAGGGGAGCTCTGGAAACACCATATATTTT.

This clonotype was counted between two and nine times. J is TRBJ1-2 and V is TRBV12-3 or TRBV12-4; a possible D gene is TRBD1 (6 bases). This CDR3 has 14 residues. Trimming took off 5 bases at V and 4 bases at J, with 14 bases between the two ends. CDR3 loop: CASSRRGFGYGYTF. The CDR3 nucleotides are TGTGCCAGCAGTCGCAGGGGCTTTGGCTATGGCTACACCTTC.

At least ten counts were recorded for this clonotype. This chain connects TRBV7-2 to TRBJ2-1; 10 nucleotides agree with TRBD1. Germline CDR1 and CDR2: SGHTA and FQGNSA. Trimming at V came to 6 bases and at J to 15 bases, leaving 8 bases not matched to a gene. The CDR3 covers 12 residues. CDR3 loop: CASSQWDRGMFF. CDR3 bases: TGTGCCAGCAGTCAGTGGGACAGGGGTATGTTCTTC.

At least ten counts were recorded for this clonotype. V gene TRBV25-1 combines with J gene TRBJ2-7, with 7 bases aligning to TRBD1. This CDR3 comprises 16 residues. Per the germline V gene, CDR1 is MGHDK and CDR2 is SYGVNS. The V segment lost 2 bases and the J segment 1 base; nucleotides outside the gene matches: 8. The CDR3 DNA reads TGTGCCAGCAGTGAAAATAGGGGGCAGGGGTCCTACGAGCAGTACTTC. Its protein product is CASSENRGQGSYEQYF.

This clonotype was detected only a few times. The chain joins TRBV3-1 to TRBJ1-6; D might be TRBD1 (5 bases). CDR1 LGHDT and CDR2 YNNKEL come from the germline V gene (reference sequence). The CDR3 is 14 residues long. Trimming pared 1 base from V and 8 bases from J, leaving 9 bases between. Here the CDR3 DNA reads TGTGCCAGCAGCCAAGCATGGGGGGATTCACCCCTCCACTTT. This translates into CASSQAWGDSPLHF.

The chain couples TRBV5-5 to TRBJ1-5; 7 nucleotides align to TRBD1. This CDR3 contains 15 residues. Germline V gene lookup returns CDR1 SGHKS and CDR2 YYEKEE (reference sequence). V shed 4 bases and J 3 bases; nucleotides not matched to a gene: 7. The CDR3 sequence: CASSGGTAHNQPQHF. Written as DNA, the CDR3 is TGTGCCAGCAGCGGGGGGACAGCTCACAATCAGCCCCAGCATTTT.

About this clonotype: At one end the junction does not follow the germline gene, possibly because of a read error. CDR3 in amino acids: CANSLGYNGRETQYF. CDR3 nucleotides: TGTGCCAACAGCTTAGGCTATAACGGACGAGAGACCCAGTACTTC. This chain joins TRBV7-2 and TRBJ2-5; no firm D call. The CDR3 loop spans 15 amino acids. CDR1 and CDR2 from the germline V gene are SGHTA and FQGNSA.